The entry below gives a single T cell receptor beta chain sequence along with its context. Per the authors' pipeline: For nucleated cells, counts were estimated from reference gene primer amplification. Libraries were prepared by immunoSEQ multiplex PCR; TCRdb keeps only in-frame clonotypes and omits some of them. The V and J calls and clone size are taken from that table; D and trimming were inferred from the DNA. The table shows about 67,000 clones, with about 90% occurring only once. The data originate from a study of blood T cell repertoires in COVID-19. About the research overall: Donors in the United States, Italy and Spain gave samples during acute or convalescent COVID-19. Sources were T cells, B-cell-depleted T cells, or PBMCs; the material itself was cDNA or gDNA.

V trimming: 3 bases; J trimming: 7 bases; junction bases outside the gene matches: 8. The CDR3 has 14 residues. Germline values: CDR1 SGDLS, CDR2 YYNGEE. J is TRBJ2-3 and V is TRBV9; 7 bases match TRBD1. The sequence was obtained from a man in his fifties with active COVID-19. Sequencing was done on a sample of peripheral blood. The CDR3 region has the DNA TGTGCCAGCAGCGCAGATCGGGACAGTTATACGCAGTATTTT. This translates into CASSADRDSYTQYF.